The 5 T cell receptor beta chains in this list originate from one sample, sequenced in a study of Ad26.COV2.S vaccination and SARS-CoV-2 variants. Repertoires were generated with immunoSEQ multiplex PCR, while TCRdb's copy carries only in-frame clones and drops some. The data hold about 350,000 clones, with about 91% observed a single time. Sequences were derived from peripheral blood, sampled after recovery from COVID-19. Receptors were obtained from a human donor who had recovered from COVID-19.

The chain joins TRBV7-9 to TRBJ2-7; tentatively, D is TRBD1 (5 bases). The V and J ends lost 11 bases and 3 bases respectively, with 20 bases between them. The CDR3 runs 14 residues. Germline-derived CDR1 and CDR2 are SEHNR and FQNEAQ (reference sequence). The CDR3 DNA is TGTGCCGGTAAAGGCACCAGGGTACACTACGAGCAGTACTTC. Its translation is CAGKGTRVHYEQYF.

The V call is TRBV9, the J call TRBJ2-1; 10 bases are shared with TRBD2. The CDR3 consists of 16 residues. Germline CDR1 and CDR2: SGDLS and YYNGEE. After removal of 3 bases from V and 8 bases from J, the junction contained 11 bases not matched to a gene. CDR3 region: CASSGTGLALRDEQFF. Written as DNA, the CDR3 is TGTGCCAGCAGCGGGACGGGACTAGCGCTGAGGGATGAGCAGTTCTTC.

This chain links TRBV2 with TRBJ2-7, with D possibly matching TRBD2 (6 bases). V gave up 8 bases and J gave up 0 bases, with 20 bases separating them. This CDR3 comprises 16 residues. In germline, CDR1 is SNHLY, CDR2 FYNNEI. The CDR3: CASGPGGVTGSYEQYF. DNA of the CDR3: TGTGCCAGCGGGCCCGGGGGAGTCACGGGCTCCTACGAGCAGTACTTC.

The chain joins TRBV2 to TRBJ1-1, with 9 bases that match TRBD1. The CDR3 loop spans 14 amino acids. V trimming: 8 bases; J trimming: 7 bases; junction bases outside the gene matches: 11. Germline V gives CDR1 SNHLY, CDR2 FYNNEI. The CDR3 spells CASVLQGATYEAFF. In nucleotides, the CDR3 is TGTGCCAGCGTTTTACAGGGGGCGACTTATGAAGCTTTCTTT.

The sample holds a few counts of this clone. The V call is TRBV10-3, the J call TRBJ1-5; no reliable D call. Trimming cost V 0 bases and J 7 bases, with 10 bases left between them. The CDR3 is made up of 14 amino acids. Germline-derived CDR1 and CDR2 are ENHRY and SYGVKD. This CDR3 is CAISESKFGQPQHF. The CDR3 region has the DNA TGTGCCATCAGTGAGTCGAAGTTCGGGCAGCCCCAGCATTTT.